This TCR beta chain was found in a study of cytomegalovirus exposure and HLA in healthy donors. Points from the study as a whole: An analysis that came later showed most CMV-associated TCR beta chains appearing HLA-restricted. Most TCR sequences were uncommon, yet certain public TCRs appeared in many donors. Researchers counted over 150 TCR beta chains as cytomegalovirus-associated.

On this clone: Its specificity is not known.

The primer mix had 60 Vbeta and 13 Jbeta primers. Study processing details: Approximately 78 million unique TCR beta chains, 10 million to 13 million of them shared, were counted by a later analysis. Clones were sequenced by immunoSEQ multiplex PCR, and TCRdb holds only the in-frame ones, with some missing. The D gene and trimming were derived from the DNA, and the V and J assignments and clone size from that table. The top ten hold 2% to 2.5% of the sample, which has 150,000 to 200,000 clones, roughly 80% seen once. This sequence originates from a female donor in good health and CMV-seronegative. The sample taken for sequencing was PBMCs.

CDR3 sequence: CASSSYGGAGGAYNEQFF. For the CDR3, the DNA is TGTGCCAGCAGCTCGTACGGGGGAGCGGGGGGGGCCTACAATGAGCAGTTCTTC. This sequence joins TRBV5-8 and TRBJ2-1, with TRBD2 matching over 10 bases. This CDR3 is built from 18 residues. The V and J ends lost 3 bases and 2 bases, in that order; junction bases with no gene match: 11. Germline lookup yields CDR1 SGHTS and CDR2 YDEGEE.